This T cell receptor beta chain was identified during a study of blood T cell repertoires in COVID-19 (dated by TCRdb to 2018 to 2020). In the study overall: Samples covering the acute and convalescent phases of COVID-19 were provided by collaborators in the United States, Italy and Spain. The samples were drawn from the first 160 participants of the ongoing ImmuneRACE study and from 1,200 or so subjects provided by 6 global collaborators. Where available, HLA class I and class II types were taken from metadata supplied by the sample provider and were not determined by assay-based typing. Nearly every sample came with metadata listing a de-identified subject ID, COVID-19 status, age in years and sex. The repertoires were made available in a free public database intended to serve as a resource for research on the immune response to SARS-CoV-2. Subjects who had been exposed to COVID-19, were actively infected with it, or had recovered from it provided the deeply sampled blood TCRbeta repertoires that made up the dataset. The prospective study material was composed of cDNA or gDNA derived from T cells, B-cell-depleted T cells, or PBMCs.

The collaborating institutions used their own protocols to collect whole blood in K2EDTA tubes. For TCRbeta analysis, collaborators shipped samples in one of three forms: frozen whole blood, isolated PBMCs, or DNA extracted from either of those sample types. The germline V gene specifies SGHAT as CDR1 and FQNNGV as CDR2. Cut back by 5 bases and 6 bases, the V and J ends lie 11 bases apart. Spanning cysteine to phenylalanine, the CDR3 consists of 14 amino acids. Only the CDR3 part of the read is kept: 42 bases, read in frame from the first base. TCRbeta CDR3 regions were amplified from genomic DNA using the immunoSEQ Assay, a bias-controlled multiplex PCR. On the study's bioinformatics: The number of nucleated cells in each sample was estimated by amplification of reference gene primers within the assay. To quantify the absolute abundance of each unique TCRbeta CDR3 rearrangement, sequence reads were collapsed and filtered. For each sample, productive Simpson clonality was calculated as the square root of Simpson's diversity index over productive rearrangements. Here the immuneACCESS table is served through TCRdb, limited to in-frame sequences with V and J called. Missing clones are a known gap in these copies; in checked studies unresolved V genes cover under half, and the rest lacks a known reason. The V and J calls and clone size were taken over from that table, and D and trimming were inferred from the DNA. The sample table holds over 55,000 clones, of which 87% were seen once. Jointly, the top ten make up more than 15% of the sample.

Broad study findings and their caveats: The amount of clinical and demographic metadata varied by source and participant and was provided uncurated.

A word on this clone: The clone's antigen remains unknown. It has no much larger one-base neighbor in the sample; base qualities were not kept.

The V and J segments used are TRBV11-2 and TRBJ2-6; the D gene assignment is ambiguous. Sample: peripheral blood. This TCR derives from an elderly woman with acute or convalescent COVID-19. CDR3 sequence: CASSLRPVANVLTF. DNA sequence: TGTGCCAGCAGCCTCCGTCCCGTGGCCAACGTCCTGACTTTC.